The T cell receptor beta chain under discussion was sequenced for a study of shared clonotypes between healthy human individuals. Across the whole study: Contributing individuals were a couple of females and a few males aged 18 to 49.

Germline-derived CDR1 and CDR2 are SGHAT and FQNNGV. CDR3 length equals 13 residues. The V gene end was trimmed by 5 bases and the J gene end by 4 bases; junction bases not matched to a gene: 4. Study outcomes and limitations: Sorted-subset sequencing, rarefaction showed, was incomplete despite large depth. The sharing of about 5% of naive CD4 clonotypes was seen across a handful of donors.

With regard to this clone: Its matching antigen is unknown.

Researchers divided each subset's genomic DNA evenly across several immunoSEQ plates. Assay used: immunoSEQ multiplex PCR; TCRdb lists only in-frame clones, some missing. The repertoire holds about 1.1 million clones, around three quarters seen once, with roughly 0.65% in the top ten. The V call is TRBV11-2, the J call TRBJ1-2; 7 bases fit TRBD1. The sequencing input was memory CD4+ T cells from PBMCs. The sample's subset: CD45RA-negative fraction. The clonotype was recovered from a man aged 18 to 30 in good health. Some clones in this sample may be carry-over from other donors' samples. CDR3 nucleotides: TGTGCCAGCAGCCCGGGACAGAGCTATGGCTACACCTTC. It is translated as CASSPGQSYGYTF.